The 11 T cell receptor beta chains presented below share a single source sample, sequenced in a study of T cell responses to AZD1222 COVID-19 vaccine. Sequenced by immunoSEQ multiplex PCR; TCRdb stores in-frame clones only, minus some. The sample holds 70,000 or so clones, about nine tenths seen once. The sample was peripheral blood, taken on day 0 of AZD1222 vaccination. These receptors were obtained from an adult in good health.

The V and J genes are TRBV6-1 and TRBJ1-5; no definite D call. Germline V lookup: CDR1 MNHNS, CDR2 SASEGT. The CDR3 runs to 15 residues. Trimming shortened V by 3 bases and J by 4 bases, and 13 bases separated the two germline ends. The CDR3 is CASSEVPGPNQPQHF. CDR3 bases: TGTGCCAGCAGTGAGGTCCCCGGACCGAATCAGCCCCAGCATTTT.

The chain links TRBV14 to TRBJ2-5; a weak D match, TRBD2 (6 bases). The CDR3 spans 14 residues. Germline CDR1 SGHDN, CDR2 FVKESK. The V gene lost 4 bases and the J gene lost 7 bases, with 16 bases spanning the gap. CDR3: CASSLGGTVGTQYF. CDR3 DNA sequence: TGTGCCAGCAGCCTTGGTGGGACTGTTGGGACCCAGTACTTC.

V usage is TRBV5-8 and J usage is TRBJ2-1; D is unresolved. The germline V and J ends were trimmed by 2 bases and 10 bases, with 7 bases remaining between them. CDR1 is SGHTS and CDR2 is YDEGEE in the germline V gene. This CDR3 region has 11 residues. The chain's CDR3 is CASSLRNEQFF. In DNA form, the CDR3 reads TGTGCCAGCAGCTTACGGAACGAGCAGTTCTTC.

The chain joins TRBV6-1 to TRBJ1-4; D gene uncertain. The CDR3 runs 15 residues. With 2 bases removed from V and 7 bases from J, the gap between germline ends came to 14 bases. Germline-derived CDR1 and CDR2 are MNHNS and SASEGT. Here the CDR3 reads CASSEMSRRAEKLFF. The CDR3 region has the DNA TGTGCCAGCAGTGAAATGTCGAGGAGGGCTGAAAAACTGTTTTTT.

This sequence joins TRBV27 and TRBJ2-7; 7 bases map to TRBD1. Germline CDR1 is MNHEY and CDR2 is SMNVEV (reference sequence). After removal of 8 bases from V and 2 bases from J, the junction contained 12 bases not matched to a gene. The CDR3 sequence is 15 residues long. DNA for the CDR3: TGTGCCAGCGGAACCAAGGGGGCCGGGACCTACGAGCAGTACTTC. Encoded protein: CASGTKGAGTYEQYF.

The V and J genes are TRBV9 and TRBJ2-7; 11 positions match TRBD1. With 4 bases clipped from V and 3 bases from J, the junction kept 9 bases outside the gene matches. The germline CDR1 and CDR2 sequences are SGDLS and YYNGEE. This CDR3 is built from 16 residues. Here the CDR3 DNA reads TGTGCCAGCAGCCCAGCCGGGACAGGGGGATTCTACGAGCAGTACTTC. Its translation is CASSPAGTGGFYEQYF.

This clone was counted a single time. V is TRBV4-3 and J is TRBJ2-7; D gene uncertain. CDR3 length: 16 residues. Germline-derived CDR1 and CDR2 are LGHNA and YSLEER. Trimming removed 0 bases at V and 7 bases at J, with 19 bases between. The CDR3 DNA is TGCGCCAGCAGCCAAGACCCCAGACTTCGTTTAGGGGAGCAGTACTTC. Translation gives CASSQDPRLRLGEQYF.

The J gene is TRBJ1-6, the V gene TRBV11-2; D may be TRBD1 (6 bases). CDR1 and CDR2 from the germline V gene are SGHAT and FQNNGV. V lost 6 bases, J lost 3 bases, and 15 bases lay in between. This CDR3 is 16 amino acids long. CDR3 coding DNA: TGTGCCAGCAGTTCCCTGGACAGCCTCTATAATTCACCCCTCCACTTT. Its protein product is CASSSLDSLYNSPLHF. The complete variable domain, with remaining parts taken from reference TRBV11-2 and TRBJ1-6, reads EAGVAQSPRYKIIEKRQSVAFWCNPISGHATLYWYQQILGQGPKLLIQFQNNGVVDDSQLPKDRFSAERLKGVDSTLKIQPAKLEDSAVYLCASSSLDSLYNSPLHFGNGTRLTVT.

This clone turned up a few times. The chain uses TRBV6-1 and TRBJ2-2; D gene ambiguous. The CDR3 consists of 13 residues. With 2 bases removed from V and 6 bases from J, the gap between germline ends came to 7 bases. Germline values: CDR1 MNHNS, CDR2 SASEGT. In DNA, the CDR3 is TGTGCCAGCAGTGAACGGCGGCCCGGGGAGCTGTTTTTT. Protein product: CASSERRPGELFF.

The CDR3 region has the DNA TGTGCCAGCAGTTTCAGGGGGGACGGGGAGCTGTTTTTT. Protein sequence: CASSFRGDGELFF. The chain carries TRBV6-5 and TRBJ2-2; possible D gene TRBD1, 7 bases. The germline V and J ends were trimmed by 4 bases and 7 bases, with 10 bases remaining between them. Germline CDR1 and CDR2: MNHEY and SVGAGI. The CDR3 spans 13 residues.

The CDR3 sequence: CASSYRAAYSNYGYTF. The CDR3 DNA sequence: TGTGCCAGCAGTTACAGGGCAGCTTACTCTAACTATGGCTACACCTTC. V is TRBV6-5 and J is TRBJ1-2; D is ambiguous. From germline, CDR1 is MNHEY and CDR2 SVGAGI. V lost 2 bases and J lost 0, with 13 bases in between. This CDR3 spans 16 amino acids.